The sample holds a few counts of the clone carrying this T cell receptor (beta chain). Antigen specificity is unknown. TCRdb processed the 5' RACE reads anew with MiXCR; each CDR3 protein has one entry. The sample holds about 250,000 distinct CDR3 sequences, roughly 15% seen once. This sample was taken from a study of T-cell memory formation after mild COVID-19. Findings and limits, study-wide: Detection of some responders pre-infection suggested pre-existing cross-reactive memory T cells participated. A second wave expanding day 15 to 37 was CD4+-biased; contracting clones were balanced.

The sample comprised PBMCs or a T cell subset sorted from them (not recorded which). This receptor was obtained from a young man who had mild COVID-19 (a few samples of this study predate the infection). Cell type and time point are not known.

The CDR3 is CSARERGLPMRDTQYF. The CDR3 bases are TGCAGTGCTAGAGAGAGGGGACTCCCGATGAGAGATACGCAGTATTTT. The chain joins TRBV20-1 to TRBJ2-3; possibly TRBD2 for D (6 bases). V lost 0 bases to trimming and J lost 5 bases, with 18 bases between them. CDR3 length: 16 amino acids. CDR1 and CDR2 (germline): DFQATT, SNEGSKA (reference sequence).